A selection of T cell receptor beta chains follows, all from one sample in a study of blood T cell repertoires in COVID-19. Profiling relied on immunoSEQ multiplex PCR, and the TCRdb table lists in-frame clones only, not all of them. The sample yields roughly 130,000 clones, roughly three quarters seen once. Material: peripheral blood. These receptors were collected from a woman between 70 and 85 years old with COVID-19, enrolled during active disease. Each CDR3 is given with its conserved first and last residue. A D gene is named only where the DNA matches it firmly. A clone size is listed for some rows: how often the clone was seen (once, few, many), or a class if it is expanded.

J,D,size,V,CDR3,DNA
TRBJ1-2,.,few,TRBV28,CASSLLGAGLGYGYTF,TGTGCCAGCAGTTTATTGGGGGCCGGGTTGGGCTATGGCTACACCTTC
TRBJ1-3,.,.,TRBV5-1,CASSLDNSGNTIYF,TGCGCCAGCAGCTTGGATAACTCTGGAAACACCATATATTTT
TRBJ2-5,.,.,TRBV5-6,CASSLGAGGRQETQYF,TGTGCCAGCAGCTTGGGGGCAGGAGGTAGGCAAGAGACCCAGTACTTC
TRBJ1-1,TRBD1,.,TRBV2,CASSLRDRGLGAFF,TGTGCCAGCAGTCTTCGGGACAGGGGGCTGGGAGCTTTCTTT
TRBJ2-1,TRBD2,.,TRBV7-3,CASSLGTSFLNEQFF,TGTGCCAGCAGCCTTGGGACTAGCTTTCTCAATGAGCAGTTCTTC
TRBJ1-4,.,.,TRBV9,CASSGAGSVNEKLFF,TGTGCCAGCAGCGGGGCAGGGTCGGTTAATGAAAAACTGTTTTTT
TRBJ1-1,.,.,TRBV28,CASGSRTVEAFF,TGTGCCAGCGGCTCAAGGACAGTGGAAGCTTTCTTT
TRBJ1-2,.,.,TRBV4-3,CASSQESSAGGYGYTF,TGCGCCAGCAGCCAAGAATCATCGGCCGGGGGGTACGGCTACACCTTC
TRBJ2-5,.,.,TRBV18,CASSRKETQYF,TGTGCCAGCTCCCGTAAAGAGACCCAGTACTTC
TRBJ2-1,.,.,TRBV5-1,CASSLGGSFSYNEQFF,TGCGCCAGCAGCTTGGGGGGCAGCTTCTCCTACAATGAGCAGTTCTTC
TRBJ2-7,TRBD1,.,TRBV11-2,CASSLDLGTGGYEQYF,TGTGCCAGCAGCTTAGATCTCGGGACAGGGGGTTACGAGCAGTACTTC
TRBJ2-1,TRBD2,.,TRBV15,CATSRPLAAGDNEQFF,TGTGCCACCAGCAGGCCCCTGGCGGCGGGGGACAATGAGCAGTTCTTC
TRBJ2-1,.,.,TRBV27,CASSPLSLQEIEQFF,TGTGCCAGCAGTCCCTTAAGCTTACAGGAGATTGAGCAGTTCTTC
TRBJ1-1,.,.,TRBV5-1,CASSLGQPGLQGNTEAFF,TGCGCCAGCAGCTTGGGGCAACCGGGACTCCAAGGTAACACTGAAGCTTTCTTT
TRBJ2-7,TRBD1,.,TRBV28,CASSFIQGAGEQYF,TGTGCCAGCAGTTTCATACAGGGGGCGGGGGAGCAGTACTTC
TRBJ2-7,.,.,TRBV2,CASSDLQKYEQYF,TGTGCCAGCAGTGATTTACAGAAATACGAGCAGTACTTC
TRBJ2-1,.,.,TRBV11-2,CASSRGDRTLGNEQFF,TGTGCCAGCAGCCGCGGGGACCGCACATTGGGCAATGAGCAGTTCTTC
TRBJ2-7,.,.,TRBV5-3,CARSGKGDRSYEQYF,TGTGCCAGAAGCGGAAAGGGGGACCGTTCCTACGAGCAGTACTTC
TRBJ1-1,.,.,TRBV20-1,CSARTFTEAFF,TGCAGTGCCAGGACATTCACTGAAGCTTTCTTT
TRBJ2-1,TRBD2,.,TRBV7-2,CASSPGGGPEQFF,TGTGCCAGCAGCCCGGGGGGGGGCCCCGAGCAGTTCTTC
TRBJ1-4,.,few,TRBV5-1,CASRYGQSATNEKLFF,TGCGCCAGCAGATATGGACAGTCGGCAACTAATGAAAAACTGTTTTTT
TRBJ1-2,.,.,TRBV24-1,CATSDFGQLHF,TGTGCCACCAGTGATTTTGGGCAGCTGCACTTC
TRBJ2-7,TRBD2,.,TRBV4-2,CASSQPPGGGVFYEQYF,TGTGCCAGCAGCCAACCCCCGGGGGGGGGCGTATTCTACGAGCAGTACTTC
TRBJ1-1,.,.,TRBV10-2,CASSEAGAGAFF,TGCGCCAGCAGTGAGGCAGGGGCAGGAGCTTTCTTT
TRBJ2-3,.,.,TRBV5-6,CATPSANTDTQYF,TGTGCCACCCCTAGCGCCAACACAGATACGCAGTATTTT
TRBJ2-7,.,.,TRBV28,CASNRGYEQYF,TGTGCCAGCAACAGAGGGTACGAGCAGTACTTC
TRBJ1-4,TRBD1,.,TRBV29-1,CSVQGARKLFF,TGCAGCGTTCAGGGGGCTCGAAAACTGTTTTTT
TRBJ1-5,.,.,TRBV5-6,CASSLAGGGQPQHF,TGTGCCAGCAGCTTGGCCGGGGGGGGACAGCCCCAGCATTTT
TRBJ1-6,TRBD1,.,TRBV15,CATSSDRGNSPLHF,TGTGCCACCAGCAGTGACAGGGGAAATTCACCCCTCCACTTT
TRBJ2-3,TRBD2,.,TRBV9,CASSVGGLAGGSTDTQYF,TGTGCCAGCAGCGTAGGAGGCCTAGCGGGGGGCAGCACAGATACGCAGTATTTT